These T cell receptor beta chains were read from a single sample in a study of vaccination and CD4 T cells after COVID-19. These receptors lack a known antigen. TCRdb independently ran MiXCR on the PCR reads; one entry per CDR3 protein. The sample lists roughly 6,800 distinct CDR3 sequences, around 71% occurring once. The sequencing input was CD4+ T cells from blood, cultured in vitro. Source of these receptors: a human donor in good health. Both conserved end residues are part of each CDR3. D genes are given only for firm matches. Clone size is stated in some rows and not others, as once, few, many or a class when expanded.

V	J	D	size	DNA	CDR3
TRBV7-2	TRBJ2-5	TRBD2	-	TGTGCCAGCAGCTACTGGAGCGGGAGGGCCCGAGAGACCCAGTACTTC	CASSYWSGRARETQYF
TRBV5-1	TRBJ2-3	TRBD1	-	TGCGCCAGCAGCTTGAAGGGGACAGGGAGCACAGATACGCAGTATTTT	CASSLKGTGSTDTQYF
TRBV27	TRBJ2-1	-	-	TGTGCCAGCAGTTTCGTTCCGGGAGAGGCCCCGTTCTTC	CASSFVPGEAPFF
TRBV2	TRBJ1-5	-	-	TGTGCCGGCAGTGAAACGGGGGGGAATCAGCCCCAGCATTTT	CAGSETGGNQPQHF
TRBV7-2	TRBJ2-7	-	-	TGTGCCAGCAGCTTATCGATAGGAATTTACGAGCAGTACTTC	CASSLSIGIYEQYF
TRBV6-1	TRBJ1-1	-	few	TGTGCCAGCAGTGCGGACATACCTAACACTGAAGCTTTCTTT	CASSADIPNTEAFF
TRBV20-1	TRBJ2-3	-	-	TGCAGCGGACTACGGGGCACAGATACGCAGTATTTT	CSGLRGTDTQYF
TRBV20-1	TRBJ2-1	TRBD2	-	TGCAGTGCTAACCCCCTAGCGGGGGATTCAAATGAGCAGTTCTTC	CSANPLAGDSNEQFF
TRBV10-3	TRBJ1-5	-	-	TGTGCCATCAACGGTGATGCTAGCAATCAGCCCCAGCATTTT	CAINGDASNQPQHF
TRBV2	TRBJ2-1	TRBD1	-	TGTGCCAGCAGGACCGGGGACAGGGGGTTCTACAATGAGCAGTTCTTC	CASRTGDRGFYNEQFF
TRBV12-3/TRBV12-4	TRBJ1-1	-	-	TGTGCCAGCAGTTTACACCCTCCCGGCCAGGGAAGGTCTGAAGCTTTCTTT	CASSLHPPGQGRSEAFF
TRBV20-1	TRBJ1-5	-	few	TGCAGTGCTAGAGGGGACAGCAATCAGCCCCAGCATTTT	CSARGDSNQPQHF
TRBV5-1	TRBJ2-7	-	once	-	CASTNQTSMYLCASSFSRGEQYF
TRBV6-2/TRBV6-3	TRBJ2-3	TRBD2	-	TGTGCCAGCAGTTGGACTAGCGGGACGAGGCCAGATACGCAGTATTTT	CASSWTSGTRPDTQYF
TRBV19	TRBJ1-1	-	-	TGTGCCAGTAGTTCGGTGAACGGGGCTGAAGCTTTCTTT	CASSSVNGAEAFF
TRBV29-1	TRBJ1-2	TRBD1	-	TGCAGCGTTTCAGACAGGGGGCTTGTTGGCTACACCTTC	CSVSDRGLVGYTF
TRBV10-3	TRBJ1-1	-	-	TGTGCCATCAGGAGGGCGGAGGGGGGGCAAGCTTTCTTT	CAIRRAEGGQAFF
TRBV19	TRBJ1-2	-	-	TGTGCCAGTAGTATTAACCGTGGTGGCTACACCTTC	CASSINRGGYTF
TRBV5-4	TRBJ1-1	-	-	TGTGCCAGCAGCGAAGGGACTTCTCGGAACACTGAAGCTTTCTTT	CASSEGTSRNTEAFF
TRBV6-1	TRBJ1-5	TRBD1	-	TGTGCCAGCAGAAAGGACAGGAGGATTCAGCCCCAGCATTTT	CASRKDRRIQPQHF
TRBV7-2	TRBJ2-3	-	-	TGTGCCAGCCGGACCTCCACAGATACGCAGTATTTT	CASRTSTDTQYF
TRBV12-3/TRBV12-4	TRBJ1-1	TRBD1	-	TGTGCCAGCAGGCCCACAGGGGGCACTGAAGCTTTCTTT	CASRPTGGTEAFF
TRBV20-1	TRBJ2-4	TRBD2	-	TGCAGTGCGGTGAAGTTCGGGGCGGGAGGGGACATTCAGTACTTC	CSAVKFGAGGDIQYF
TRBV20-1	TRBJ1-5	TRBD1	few	TGCAGTGCCGAAGACAGGGATCGGTTTCAGCCCCAGCATTTT	CSAEDRDRFQPQHF
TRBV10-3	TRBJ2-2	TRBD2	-	TGTGCCATCAGGCCCGATAGCGGGAGCACCGGGGAGCTGTTTTTT	CAIRPDSGSTGELFF
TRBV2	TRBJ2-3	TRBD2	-	TGTGCCAGCAGTGAAGCGCTTCGGGCTAGCGGATACACAGATACGCAGTATTTT	CASSEALRASGYTDTQYF
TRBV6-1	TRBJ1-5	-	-	TGTGCCAGCAGTGAGGCCGGGGGGGGATTTCAGCCCCAGCATTTT	CASSEAGGGFQPQHF
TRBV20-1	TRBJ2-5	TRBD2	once	TGCAGTGCTAGAGCGGCGGGGGGGCCGGAGACCCAGTACTTC	CSARAAGGPETQYF
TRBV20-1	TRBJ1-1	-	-	TGCAGTGCCTCCTACGTTTACACTGAAGCTTTCTTT	CSASYVYTEAFF
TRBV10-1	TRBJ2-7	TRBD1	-	TGCGCCAGCAGTGAGTCGGGACAGGGGGGCGAGCAGTACTTC	CASSESGQGGEQYF
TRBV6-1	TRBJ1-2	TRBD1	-	TGTGCCAGCAGGGGGGGACAGGCTCTCTATGGCTACACCTTC	CASRGGQALYGYTF
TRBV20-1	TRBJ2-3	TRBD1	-	TGCAGTGCTACCCCGGACAGGGGCGTCACAGATACGCAGTATTTT	CSATPDRGVTDTQYF
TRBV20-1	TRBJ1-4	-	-	TGCAGTGCGCAAAACCAGGGGTCACTGTTTTTT	CSAQNQGSLFF
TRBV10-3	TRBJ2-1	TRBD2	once	TGTGCCATCAGGACTAGCGGGGGGGCCAATGAGCAGTTCTTC	CAIRTSGGANEQFF
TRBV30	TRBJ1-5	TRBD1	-	TGTGCCTGGAGTGTACCCGGGGCAGGGGGCCTCTATAGCAATCAGCCCCAGCATTTT	CAWSVPGAGGLYSNQPQHF
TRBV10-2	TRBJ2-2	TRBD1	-	TGCGCCAGCAGTACCCGACAGGGGGCAAACACCGGGGAGCTGTTTTTT	CASSTRQGANTGELFF
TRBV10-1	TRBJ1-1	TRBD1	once	TGCGCCAGCAGTGACCCGACAGGGGGCCGGGACACTGAAGCTTTCTTT	CASSDPTGGRDTEAFF
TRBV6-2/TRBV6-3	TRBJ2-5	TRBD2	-	TGTGCCAGCAGTTACCCGTCGGGGGGACGGAGTAGAGAGACCCAGTACTTC	CASSYPSGGRSRETQYF
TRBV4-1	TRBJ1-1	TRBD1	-	TGCGCCAGCAGCCAAGGACAGGGGATTCGGACTGAAGCTTTCTTT	CASSQGQGIRTEAFF
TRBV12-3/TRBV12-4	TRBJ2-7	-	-	TGTGCCAGCAGTTTTAGGGGGGGCTACGAGCAATACTTC	CASSFRGGYEQYF